The 25 T cell receptor beta chains below were found in one sample sequenced in a study of cytomegalovirus exposure and HLA in healthy donors. With 60 Vbeta and 13 Jbeta primers, the PCR was carried out. This table comes from immunoSEQ multiplex PCR, and its TCRdb copy is limited to in-frame clones, with some not included. The sample has about 130,000 clones. The specimen sequenced was PBMCs. These receptors were obtained from a woman aged 60-75 years in good health and CMV-seronegative.

V and J are TRBV6-1 and TRBJ2-3, with TRBD2 as a possible D gene (6 bases). The CDR3 extends over 15 amino acids. Looked up from germline, CDR1 is MNHNS and CDR2 is SASEGT. The V gene lost 4 bases and the J gene lost 2 bases, with 13 bases spanning the gap. The CDR3 DNA reads TGTGCCAGCAGTGTGTCGGGAGTCGTCACAGATACGCAGTATTTT. Residues: CASSVSGVVTDTQYF.

V is TRBV28 and J is TRBJ1-2; the D gene is possibly TRBD1 (5 bases). Deletions cut 2 bases from V and 8 bases from J, with 9 bases between. The CDR3 is 12 residues long. Germline loops: CDR1 MDHEN, CDR2 SYDVKM. The chain's CDR3 is CASSLEDTGYTF. In DNA, the CDR3 is TGTGCCAGCAGTTTAGAGGACACCGGCTACACCTTC.

V is TRBV6-4 and J is TRBJ2-2; tentatively, D is TRBD2 (6 bases). The CDR3 sequence is 16 residues long. V was shortened by 0 bases and J by 5 bases, with 13 bases between the two germline ends. The germline V gene has CDR1 MRHNA and CDR2 SNTAGT. The CDR3 DNA is TGTGCCAGCAGTGACTCAGCCCTGGGGGGTACCGGGGAGCTGTTTTTT. Residues: CASSDSALGGTGELFF.

V and J are TRBV9 and TRBJ2-2; TRBD1 aligns across 10 bases. Germline values: CDR1 SGDLS, CDR2 YYNGEE. Trimming took 4 bases from V and 6 from J; bases not matched to a gene: 6. The CDR3 spans 15 residues. As DNA, the CDR3 is TGTGCCAGCAGCATTACCGGGACAGGGGCCGGGGAGCTGTTTTTT. The encoded protein is CASSITGTGAGELFF.

The rearrangement links TRBV5-1 to TRBJ2-5, with 10 nucleotides matching TRBD2. The CDR3 totals 15 residues. Unmatched junction bases numbered 11, after V lost 3 bases and J lost 9 bases. Per germline, CDR1 SGHRS and CDR2 YFSETQ. The DNA of the CDR3 is TGCGCCAGCAGCTGGGCGGAACTAGCGGGGCCATCCCAGTACTTC. Translation gives CASSWAELAGPSQYF.

Here the CDR3 reads CASSAWTGEHGYTF. The DNA of the CDR3 is TGTGCCAGCAGTGCTTGGACAGGGGAGCATGGCTACACCTTC. This rearrangement joins TRBV27 to TRBJ1-2; 9 nucleotides line up with TRBD1. The ends lost 5 bases at V and 6 bases at J; junction bases unmatched: 7. This CDR3 contains 14 residues. Germline lookup yields CDR1 MNHEY and CDR2 SMNVEV (reference sequence).

V and J are TRBV27 and TRBJ2-7; weak D call: TRBD1 (6 bases). V lost 5 bases to trimming and J lost 1 base, with 12 bases between them. Per germline, CDR1 MNHEY and CDR2 SMNVEV (reference sequence). The CDR3 has 14 residues. The chain's CDR3 is CASSPQGGSYEQYF. CDR3 bases: TGTGCCAGCAGTCCACAGGGTGGGTCCTACGAGCAGTACTTC.

As DNA, the CDR3 is TGTGCCAGCCACCCGGGGGGCGCGTCGGGTCAGCCCCAGCATTTT. It is translated as CASHPGGASGQPQHF. The J gene is TRBJ1-5, the V gene TRBV2; D may be TRBD1 (6 bases). The CDR3 consists of 15 residues. Trimming cost V 8 bases and J 6 bases, with 20 bases left between them. Germline V gene data show CDR1 as SNHLY and CDR2 as FYNNEI.

This chain links TRBV5-4 with TRBJ1-2, with D perhaps TRBD1 (5 bases). The V gene lost 0 bases and the J gene lost 3 bases, with 6 bases spanning the gap. Germline V CDR1 and CDR2: SGHNT, YYREEE (reference sequence). The CDR3 runs to 13 residues. CDR3 in amino acids: CASSLVTDYGYTF. The CDR3 DNA sequence: TGTGCCAGCAGCTTGGTGACAGACTATGGCTACACCTTC.

This sequence joins TRBV6-1 and TRBJ2-7, with D possibly matching TRBD1 (6 bases). V dropped 5 bases and J dropped 4 bases, with 12 bases sitting between them. The CDR3 contains 13 residues. The germline gives CDR1 MNHNS, CDR2 SASEGT. In DNA form, the CDR3 reads TGTGCCAGCAGTTCCGGACAGACATACGAGCAGTACTTC. Translating it yields CASSSGQTYEQYF.

The chain links TRBV6-1 to TRBJ2-1; a weak D match, TRBD1 (6 bases). The germline V gene encodes CDR1 MNHNS and CDR2 SASEGT. Trimming left V 2 bases short and J 0 bases short, with 8 bases between. This CDR3 is 15 amino acids long. The CDR3 nucleotides are TGTGCCAGCAGTGAAAGGGGGTACTCCTACAATGAGCAGTTCTTC. Its translation is CASSERGYSYNEQFF.

V gene TRBV19 combines with J gene TRBJ1-4; 9 bases map to TRBD1. Germline trimming cut 3 bases from V and 7 bases from J; bases unmatched to any gene: 3. The germline V gene has CDR1 LNHDA and CDR2 SQIVND (reference sequence). CDR3 length: 14 residues. CDR3 DNA sequence: TGTGCCAGTAGTATGAGGGGACAGGGTGAAAAACTGTTTTTT. Translating it yields CASSMRGQGEKLFF. Drawing the rest from reference TRBV19 and TRBJ1-4, the complete variable domain is DGGITQSPKYLFRKEGQNVTLSCEQNLNHDAMYWYRQDPGQGLRLIYYSQIVNDFQKGDIAEGYSVSREKKESFPLTVTSAQKNPTAFYLCASSMRGQGEKLFFGSGTQLSVL.

The gene calls are TRBV7-2 and TRBJ2-3; 12 bases agree with TRBD2. After removal of 5 bases from V and 2 bases from J, the junction contained 5 bases not matched to a gene. The CDR3 totals 16 residues. The V gene's germline CDR1 is SGHTA and CDR2 FQGNSA. The CDR3 region is CASSIGLAGTTDTQYF. In nucleotides, the CDR3 is TGTGCCAGCAGCATCGGACTAGCGGGAACCACAGATACGCAGTATTTT.

The chain has TRBV19 and TRBJ2-7, with a tentative D call TRBD2 (5 bases). Germline CDR1 and CDR2: LNHDA and SQIVND (reference sequence). The ends were cut back, 3 bases at V and 7 bases at J, with 19 bases in the middle. The CDR3 sequence is 15 residues long. The CDR3 nucleotides are TGTGCCAGTAGTATTGGTTCCGGGAATCGTGGAGAGCAGTACTTC. This sequence encodes CASSIGSGNRGEQYF. Full variable domain (missing parts from reference TRBV19 and TRBJ2-7): DGGITQSPKYLFRKEGQNVTLSCEQNLNHDAMYWYRQDPGQGLRLIYYSQIVNDFQKGDIAEGYSVSREKKESFPLTVTSAQKNPTAFYLCASSIGSGNRGEQYFGPGTRLTVT.

The chain links TRBV9 to TRBJ1-1; D is unresolved. The V gene lost 0 bases and the J gene lost 0 bases, with 9 bases spanning the gap. This CDR3 is built from 15 residues. Germline assignment: CDR1 SGDLS and CDR2 YYNGEE. CDR3 sequence: CASSVATSLNTEAFF. The CDR3 DNA sequence: TGTGCCAGCAGCGTAGCTACGAGTTTGAACACTGAAGCTTTCTTT.

The genes are TRBV19 and TRBJ2-5; 7 positions match TRBD1. Germline CDR1 LNHDA, CDR2 SQIVND (reference sequence). The CDR3 totals 13 residues. V dropped 6 bases and J dropped 1; count of bases not matched to a gene: 2. The CDR3 nucleotides read TGTGCCAGTAGACAGGGGCCCCAAGAGACCCAGTACTTC. It is translated as CASRQGPQETQYF.

The chain couples TRBV5-1 to TRBJ2-3, with 14 bases fitting TRBD2. The CDR3 loop spans 16 amino acids. Germline values: CDR1 SGHRS, CDR2 YFSETQ. Trimming cost V 4 bases and J 4 bases; bases outside gene matches: 5. The CDR3 DNA sequence: TGCGCCAGCAGCCCGGGACTAGCGGGAGCGGCAGATACGCAGTATTTT. This gives the protein CASSPGLAGAADTQYF.

The chain joins TRBV7-2 to TRBJ2-5; 13 bases are shared with TRBD2. CDR3 length: 15 residues. With V trimmed by 5 bases and J by 5 bases, 5 bases remained unmatched. Germline CDR1 is SGHTA and CDR2 is FQGNSA. The CDR3 loop is CASSRGLAGSETQYF. Written as DNA, the CDR3 is TGTGCCAGCAGCCGGGGACTAGCGGGGAGCGAGACCCAGTACTTC.

This chain joins TRBV10-3 and TRBJ1-2, with D possibly being TRBD1 (6 bases). Germline assignment: CDR1 ENHRY and CDR2 SYGVKD. The ends were cut back, 4 bases at V and 6 bases at J, with 18 bases in the middle. The CDR3 runs 15 residues. In DNA form, the CDR3 reads TGTGCCATCAGTGTAACGGAGAACAGGGCGAATGGCTACACCTTC. Translating gives CAISVTENRANGYTF.

In regard to this clone: At one boundary the junction diverges from the germline segment, which might be a read error. This chain uses TRBV5-4 with TRBJ2-5; 11 bases line up with TRBD1. This CDR3 has 15 residues. Germline loops: CDR1 SGHNT, CDR2 YYREEE (reference sequence). The CDR3 nucleotides read TGTGCCAGCAGTTTGGACAGGGGGCGAGGTGTAGGGCAGTACTTC. Encoded protein: CASSLDRGRGVGQYF.

This rearrangement joins TRBV5-5 to TRBJ1-3, with 7 bases fitting TRBD1. The CDR3 has 16 amino acids. The germline gives CDR1 SGHKS, CDR2 YYEKEE (reference sequence). V gave up 4 bases and J gave up 0 bases; unmatched junction bases: 7. The CDR3 DNA sequence: TGTGCCAGCAGCCTGGAAAGGGACAGCTCTGGAAACACCATATATTTT. It encodes CASSLERDSSGNTIYF.

The chain couples TRBV9 to TRBJ2-3; 11 positions agree with TRBD2. CDR3 length: 15 amino acids. V trimming: 4 bases; J trimming: 5 bases; junction bases outside the gene matches: 6. Germline V gene sequence: CDR1 SGDLS, CDR2 YYNGEE. CDR3 bases: TGTGCCAGCAGCAGTAGCGGGAGGGCCGGAGATACGCAGTATTTT. Residues: CASSSSGRAGDTQYF. Together with reference TRBV9 and TRBJ2-3, the CDR3 gives the full variable domain: DSGVTQTPKHLITATGQRVTLRCSPRSGDLSVYWYQQSLDQGLQFLIQYYNGEERAKGNILERFSAQQFPDLHSELNLSSLELGDSALYFCASSSSGRAGDTQYFGPGTRLTVL.

This sequence joins TRBV28 and TRBJ2-3, with D tentatively TRBD1 (5 bases). V dropped 7 bases and J dropped 2 bases, with 10 bases sitting between them. Germline CDR1 and CDR2: MDHEN and SYDVKM. CDR3 length: 13 residues. The CDR3 sequence: CASTRQHTDTQYF. For the CDR3, the DNA is TGTGCCAGCACAAGACAGCACACAGATACGCAGTATTTT.

In nucleotides, the CDR3 is TGCGCCAGCAGCTCTGAAACAGGGACCAACTATGGCTACACCTTC. Translating gives CASSSETGTNYGYTF. The V and J genes are TRBV5-1 and TRBJ1-2, with D possibly TRBD1 on 6 matching bases. The V gene lost 3 bases and the J gene lost 2 bases, with 14 bases spanning the gap. Germline loops: CDR1 SGHRS, CDR2 YFSETQ. The CDR3 consists of 15 residues.

The CDR3 protein is CASSYGSPRSSYEQYF. CDR3 nucleotide sequence: TGTGCCAGCAGTTACGGTTCCCCGCGAAGCTCCTACGAGCAGTACTTC. V is TRBV6-6 and J is TRBJ2-7, with D unclear. The CDR3 has 16 residues. Trimming removed 2 bases from V and 0 bases from J, with 14 bases in between. Germline CDR1 reads MNHNY; CDR2 reads SVGAGI (reference sequence).